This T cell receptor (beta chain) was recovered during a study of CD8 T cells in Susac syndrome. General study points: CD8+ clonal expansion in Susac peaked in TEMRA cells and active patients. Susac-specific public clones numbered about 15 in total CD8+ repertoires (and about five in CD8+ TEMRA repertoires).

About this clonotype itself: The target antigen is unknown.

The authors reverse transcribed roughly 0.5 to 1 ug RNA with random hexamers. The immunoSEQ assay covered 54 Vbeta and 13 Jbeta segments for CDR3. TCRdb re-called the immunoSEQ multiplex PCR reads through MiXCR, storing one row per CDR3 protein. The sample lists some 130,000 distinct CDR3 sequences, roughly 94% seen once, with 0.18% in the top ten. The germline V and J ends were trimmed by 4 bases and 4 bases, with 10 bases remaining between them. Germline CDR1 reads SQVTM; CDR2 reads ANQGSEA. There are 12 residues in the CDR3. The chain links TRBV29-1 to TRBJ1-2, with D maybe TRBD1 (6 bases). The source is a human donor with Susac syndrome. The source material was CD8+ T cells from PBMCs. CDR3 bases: TGCAGCGTTGTGGACAGCAGCTATGGCTACACCTTC. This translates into CSVVDSSYGYTF.